A single T cell receptor beta chain is shown here with its context. The target antigen is unknown. The data derive from a study of radiotherapy plus CTLA-4 blockade in lung cancer. Study-wide points: TCR clones originating in tumors grew in number in blood after radiotherapy plus ipilimumab. Interferon-beta and early blood T cell clone dynamics reportedly predicted response best.

Receiving focal radiation plus CTLA-4 blockade with ipilimumab were patients who had chemo-refractory metastatic non-small-cell lung cancer. The assay was immunoSEQ multiplex PCR, and TCRdb's table has in-frame clones only and misses some. The top ten hold under 3% of the sample, which has about 110,000 clones, approximately 87% seen once. The sequence derives from a human donor with non-small cell lung cancer that progressed on radiotherapy plus ipilimumab. Some clones in this sample may be carry-over from other donors' samples. The sample was peripheral blood, taken from a patient treated with radiotherapy plus ipilimumab.

The CDR3 DNA sequence: TGCGCCAGCAGGTGGTTGGAGGAGACCCAGTACTTC. This gives the protein CASRWLEETQYF. The gene calls are TRBV5-1 and TRBJ2-5, with D unresolved. The germline gives CDR1 SGHRS, CDR2 YFSETQ. V was clipped by 5 bases and J by 5 bases, with 10 bases between them. The CDR3 spans 12 residues.